A single sample gave rise to the 9 T cell receptor beta chains below, sequenced in a study of CD8 T cells in Susac syndrome. RNA amounts of roughly 0.45 to 1 ug underwent reverse transcription with random hexamers. TCRdb processed the immunoSEQ multiplex PCR reads anew with MiXCR; each CDR3 protein has one entry. In the table there are about 440,000 distinct CDR3 sequences, more than 80% of which are singletons. The sample consisted of CD8+ T cells from PBMCs. Receptors originate from a human donor with multiple sclerosis.

The V gene is TRBV15, the J gene TRBJ2-3; 7 nucleotides line up with TRBD1. Trimming cost V 2 bases and J 9 bases; bases outside gene matches: 8. Germline V gene data show CDR1 as LNHNV and CDR2 as YYDKDF (reference sequence). This CDR3 is built from 14 residues. CDR3 bases: TGTGCCACCAGCAGAACGACAGGGATAGACACGCAGTATTTT. Its protein product is CATSRTTGIDTQYF.

On this clonotype itself: One end of the junction does not line up with germline, which may come from a read error. The chain carries TRBV4-1 and TRBJ2-5; unclear D gene. Germline V CDR1 and CDR2: MGHRA, YSYEKL. The CDR3 loop spans 14 amino acids. The CDR3 DNA is TGCGCCAGCAGCCAAGGAGACTCCCAAAAGACCCAGTACTTC. Translated, it gives CASSQGDSQKTQYF.

This chain joins TRBV6-6 and TRBJ2-3; D might be TRBD1 (5 bases). CDR3 length: 15 residues. CDR1 and CDR2 (germline): MNHNY, SVGAGI (reference sequence). Between the trimmed V and J ends, which lost 5 bases and 3 bases, there was a span of 15 bases. CDR3 sequence reads: CASSQIIGATDTQYF. Here the CDR3 DNA reads TGTGCCAGCAGTCAAATAATTGGGGCAACAGATACGCAGTATTTT.

The V and J genes are TRBV28 and TRBJ1-2; 11 bases agree with TRBD1. The CDR3 extends over 16 amino acids. In germline, CDR1 is MDHEN, CDR2 SYDVKM. The junction had 11 bases not matched to a gene; V was cut back by 5 bases and J by 6 bases. The CDR3 region is CASSPNPGQGEDGYTF. In DNA form, the CDR3 reads TGTGCCAGCAGTCCGAACCCGGGACAGGGGGAAGATGGCTACACCTTC.

This sequence joins TRBV11-1 and TRBJ2-2; no firm D call. The germline V gene has CDR1 SGHAT and CDR2 FQDESV (reference sequence). V lost 0 bases, J lost 2 bases, and 7 bases lay in between. This CDR3 contains 15 residues. Written as DNA, the CDR3 is TGTGCCAGCAGCTTAGCCTTGTCCAACACCGGGGAGCTGTTTTTT. As protein: CASSLALSNTGELFF.

V gene TRBV15 combines with J gene TRBJ1-1; a possible D gene is TRBD1 (6 bases). The CDR3 has 13 amino acids. The germline V and J ends were trimmed by 7 bases and 0 bases, with 9 bases remaining between them. The germline gives CDR1 LNHNV, CDR2 YYDKDF (reference sequence). Written as DNA, the CDR3 is TGTGCCACCACACAGGGCGTGAACACTGAAGCTTTCTTT. Encoded protein: CATTQGVNTEAFF.

A remark on this clonotype: One junction end does not reproduce the germline sequence, and a read error may be involved. The V and J genes are TRBV7-7 and TRBJ2-1; D tentatively reads TRBD1 or TRBD2 (5 bases each). Germline V CDR1 and CDR2: SSHAT, FNYEAQ (reference sequence). CDR3 length: 13 residues. The chain's CDR3 is CASSLGDDNEQFF. CDR3 bases: TGTGCTAGCAGCTTGGGGGATGACAATGAGCAGTTCTTC.

This clonotype was counted a few times. The chain joins TRBV11-2 to TRBJ2-7; TRBD2 matches at 11 bases. The CDR3 has 13 amino acids. V lost 10 bases, J lost 2 bases, and 4 bases stayed unmatched. The germline V gene encodes CDR1 SGHAT and CDR2 FQNNGV. The CDR3 DNA reads as TGTGCCACGGGACTAGCGGAAACCTACGAGCAGTACTTC. It translates to CATGLAETYEQYF.

This chain uses TRBV6-1 with TRBJ2-6, with a possible D match to TRBD1 (5 bases). This CDR3 is 20 amino acids long. With 3 bases removed from V and 0 bases from J, the gap between germline ends came to 21 bases. CDR1 and CDR2 (germline): MNHNS, SASEGT. The CDR3 DNA reads TGTGCCAGCAGTGACCTCCCCGTAAGGCAGGGCCCCTCTGGGGCCAACGTCCTGACTTTC. Encoded protein: CASSDLPVRQGPSGANVLTF.